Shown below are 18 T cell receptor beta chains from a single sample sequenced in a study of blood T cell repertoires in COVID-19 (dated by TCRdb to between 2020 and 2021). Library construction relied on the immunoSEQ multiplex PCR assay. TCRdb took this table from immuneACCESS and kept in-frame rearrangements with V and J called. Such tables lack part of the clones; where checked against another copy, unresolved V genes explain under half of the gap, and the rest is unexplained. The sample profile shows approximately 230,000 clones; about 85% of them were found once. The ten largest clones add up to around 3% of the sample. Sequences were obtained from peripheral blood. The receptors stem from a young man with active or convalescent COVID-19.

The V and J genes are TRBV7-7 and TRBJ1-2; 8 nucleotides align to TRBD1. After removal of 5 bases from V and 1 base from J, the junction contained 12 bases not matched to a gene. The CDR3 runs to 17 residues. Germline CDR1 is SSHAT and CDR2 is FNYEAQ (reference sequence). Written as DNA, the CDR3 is TGTGCCAGCAGCCTGGACAGGGAAATGGCTAGTAACTATGGCTACACCTTC. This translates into CASSLDREMASNYGYTF.

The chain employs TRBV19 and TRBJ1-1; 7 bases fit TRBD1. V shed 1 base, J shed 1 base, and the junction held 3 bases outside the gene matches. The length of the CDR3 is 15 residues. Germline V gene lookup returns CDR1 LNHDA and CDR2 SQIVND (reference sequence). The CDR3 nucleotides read TGTGCCAGTAGTATAGTCAACAGGGGGAACACTGAAGCTTTCTTT. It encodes CASSIVNRGNTEAFF.

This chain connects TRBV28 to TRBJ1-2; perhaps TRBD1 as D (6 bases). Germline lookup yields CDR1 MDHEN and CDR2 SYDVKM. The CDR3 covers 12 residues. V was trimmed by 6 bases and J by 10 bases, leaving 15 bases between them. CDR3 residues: CASSGTLSPYTF. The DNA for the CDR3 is TGTGCCAGCAGCGGGACACTATCACCCTACACCTTC.

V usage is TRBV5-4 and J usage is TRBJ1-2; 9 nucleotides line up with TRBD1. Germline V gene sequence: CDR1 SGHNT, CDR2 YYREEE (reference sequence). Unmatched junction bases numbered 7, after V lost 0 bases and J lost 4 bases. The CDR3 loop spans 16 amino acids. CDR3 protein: CASSLVGTGLFYGYTF. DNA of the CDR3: TGTGCCAGCAGCTTGGTTGGGACAGGGTTGTTCTATGGCTACACCTTC.

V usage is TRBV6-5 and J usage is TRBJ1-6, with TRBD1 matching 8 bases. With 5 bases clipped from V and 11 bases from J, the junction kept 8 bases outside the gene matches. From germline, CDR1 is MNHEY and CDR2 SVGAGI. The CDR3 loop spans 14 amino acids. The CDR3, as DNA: TGTGCCAGCAGTCTCGGACAGGGAGTTGCACCCCTCCACTTT. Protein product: CASSLGQGVAPLHF.

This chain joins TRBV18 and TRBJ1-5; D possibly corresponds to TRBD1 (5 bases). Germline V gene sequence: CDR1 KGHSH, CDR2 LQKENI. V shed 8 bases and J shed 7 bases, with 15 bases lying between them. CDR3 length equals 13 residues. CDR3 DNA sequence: TGTGCCAGCGCCTCACTCCAGGGACAGCCCCAGCATTTT. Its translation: CASASLQGQPQHF.

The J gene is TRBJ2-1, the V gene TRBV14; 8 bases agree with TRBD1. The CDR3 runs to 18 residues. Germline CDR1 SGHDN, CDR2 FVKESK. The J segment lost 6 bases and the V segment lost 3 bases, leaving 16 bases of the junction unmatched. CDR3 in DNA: TGTGCCAGCAGCCAGGCCTGGACAGGGAGGCTGGGGGTCAATGAGCAGTTCTTC. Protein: CASSQAWTGRLGVNEQFF.

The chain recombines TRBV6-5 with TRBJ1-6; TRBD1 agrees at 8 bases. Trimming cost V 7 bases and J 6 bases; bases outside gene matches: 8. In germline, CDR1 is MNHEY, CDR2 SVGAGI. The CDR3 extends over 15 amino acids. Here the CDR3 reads CASIAGGISNSPLHF. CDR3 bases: TGTGCCAGCATCGCAGGGGGCATTAGTAATTCACCCCTCCACTTT.

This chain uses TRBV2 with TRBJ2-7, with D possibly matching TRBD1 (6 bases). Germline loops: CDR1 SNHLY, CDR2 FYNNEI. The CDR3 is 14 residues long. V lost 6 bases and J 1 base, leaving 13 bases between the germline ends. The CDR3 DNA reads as TGTGCCAGCAGGGATCCCGGACAGTCCTACGAGCAGTACTTC. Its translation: CASRDPGQSYEQYF.

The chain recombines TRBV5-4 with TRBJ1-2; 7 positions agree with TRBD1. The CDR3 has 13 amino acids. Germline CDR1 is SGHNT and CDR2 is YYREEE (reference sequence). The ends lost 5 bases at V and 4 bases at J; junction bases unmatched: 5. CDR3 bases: TGTGCCAGCAGGCGGGACAGCCTCTATGGCTACACCTTC. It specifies CASRRDSLYGYTF.

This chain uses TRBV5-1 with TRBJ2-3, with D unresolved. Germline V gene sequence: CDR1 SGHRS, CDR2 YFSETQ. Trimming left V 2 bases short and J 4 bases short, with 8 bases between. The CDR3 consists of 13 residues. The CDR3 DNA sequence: TGCGCCAGCAGCTTCAAACGGTCAGATACGCAGTATTTT. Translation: CASSFKRSDTQYF.

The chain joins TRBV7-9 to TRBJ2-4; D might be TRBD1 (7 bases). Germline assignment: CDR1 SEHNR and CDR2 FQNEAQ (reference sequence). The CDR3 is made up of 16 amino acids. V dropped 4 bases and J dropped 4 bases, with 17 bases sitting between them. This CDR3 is CASSSGGLEPKNIQYF. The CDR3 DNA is TGTGCCAGCAGCTCAGGGGGACTGGAGCCTAAAAACATTCAGTACTTC. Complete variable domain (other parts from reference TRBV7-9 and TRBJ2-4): DTGVSQNPRHKITKRGQNVTFRCDPISEHNRLYWYRQTLGQGPEFLTYFQNEAQLEKSRLLSDRFSAERPKGSFSTLEIQRTEQGDSAMYLCASSSGGLEPKNIQYFGAGTRLSVL.

The CDR3 loop is CASSSRLVLQFF. As DNA, the CDR3 is TGTGCCAGCAGTTCCCGACTAGTTCTCCAGTTCTTC. The genes are TRBV6-2 or TRBV6-3 and TRBJ2-1; maybe TRBD2 (6 bases). Germline V gene sequence: CDR1 MNHEY, CDR2 SVGEGT. There are 12 residues in the CDR3. Trimming shortened V by 4 bases and J by 13 bases, and 14 bases separated the two germline ends.

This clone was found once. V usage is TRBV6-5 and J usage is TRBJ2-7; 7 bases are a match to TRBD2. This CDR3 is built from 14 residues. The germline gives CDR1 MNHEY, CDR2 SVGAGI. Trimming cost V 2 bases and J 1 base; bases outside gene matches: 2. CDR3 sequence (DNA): TGTGCCAGCAGTTACGGGGGGGGGTCCTACGAGCAGTACTTC. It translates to CASSYGGGSYEQYF.

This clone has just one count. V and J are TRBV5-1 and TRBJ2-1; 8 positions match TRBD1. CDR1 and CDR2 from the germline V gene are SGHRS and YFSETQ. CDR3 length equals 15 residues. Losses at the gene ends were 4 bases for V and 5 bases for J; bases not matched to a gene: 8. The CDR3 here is CASSLPTGDHNEQFF. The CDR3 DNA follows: TGCGCCAGCAGCCTCCCGACAGGGGACCACAATGAGCAGTTCTTC.

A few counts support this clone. The CDR3 here is CASRPGLAIGNEQFF. The CDR3 nucleotides read TGTGCCAGCAGACCCGGACTAGCAATCGGCAATGAGCAGTTCTTC. This rearrangement joins TRBV7-2 to TRBJ2-1; 8 positions match TRBD2. The CDR3 sequence is 15 residues long. V lost 6 bases to trimming and J lost 6 bases; unmatched junction nucleotides: 10. Germline V gives CDR1 SGHTA, CDR2 FQGNSA.

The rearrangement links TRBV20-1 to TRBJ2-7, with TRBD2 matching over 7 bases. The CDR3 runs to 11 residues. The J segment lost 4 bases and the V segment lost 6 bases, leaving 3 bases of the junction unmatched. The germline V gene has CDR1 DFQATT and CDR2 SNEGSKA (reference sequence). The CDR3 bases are TGCAGTGCCGGACTAGAATACGAGCAGTACTTC. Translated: CSAGLEYEQYF.

CDR3 DNA sequence: TGTGCCAGTAGTACAGACAGGGAGAACACTGAAGCTTTCTTT. Its translation is CASSTDRENTEAFF. The chain has TRBV19 and TRBJ1-1, with 7 bases that match TRBD1. Losses at the gene ends were 4 bases for V and 1 base for J; bases not matched to a gene: 3. This CDR3 region has 14 residues. The germline gives CDR1 LNHDA, CDR2 SQIVND (reference sequence).